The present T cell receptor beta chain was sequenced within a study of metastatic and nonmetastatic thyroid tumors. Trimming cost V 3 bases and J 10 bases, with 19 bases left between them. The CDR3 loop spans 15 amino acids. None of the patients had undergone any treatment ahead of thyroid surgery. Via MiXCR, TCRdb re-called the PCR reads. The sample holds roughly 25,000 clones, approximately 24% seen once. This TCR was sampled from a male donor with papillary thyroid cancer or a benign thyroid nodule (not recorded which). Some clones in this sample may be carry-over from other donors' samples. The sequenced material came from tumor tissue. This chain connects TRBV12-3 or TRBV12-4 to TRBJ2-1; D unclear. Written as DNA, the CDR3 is TGTGCCAGCAGTTTTCGAGCGTTAGTGGGGAAGGAGCAGTTCTTC. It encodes CASSFRALVGKEQFF.